The next 22 T cell receptor beta chains were all read from a single sample in a study of blood T cell repertoires in COVID-19. Method: immunoSEQ multiplex PCR; TCRdb's copy keeps in-frame clones and lacks some. The sample has around 220,000 clones; under 85% are singletons. The sample consisted of peripheral blood. The origin of the receptors is an elderly woman with COVID-19, enrolled during active disease.

This sequence joins TRBV3-1 (or the pseudogene TRBV3-2) and TRBJ2-5; 11 nucleotides match TRBD2. The CDR3 runs 14 residues. V was pared by 5 bases and J by 5 bases, with 4 bases of the junction left unmatched. The germline gives CDR1 LGHDT, CDR2 YNNKEL (reference sequence). CDR3 nucleotides: TGTGCCAGCAGCGAATCTAGCGGGGGGGAGACCCAGTACTTC. Encoded protein: CASSESSGGETQYF.

This clone was observed at least ten times. The identical CDR3 is also encoded by other nucleotide sequences in the sample. The V and J genes are TRBV2 and TRBJ2-7; 7 nucleotides agree with TRBD2. The germline CDR1 and CDR2 sequences are SNHLY and FYNNEI. The CDR3 consists of 13 residues. V lost 7 bases, J lost 6 bases, and 9 bases stayed unmatched. CDR3: CASKGTTLFEQYF. CDR3 nucleotides: TGTGCCAGCAAGGGGACTACCCTCTTCGAGCAGTACTTC. Complete variable domain (other parts from reference TRBV2 and TRBJ2-7): EPEVTQTPSHQVTQMGQEVILRCVPISNHLYFYWYRQILGQKVEFLVSFYNNEISEKSEIFDDQFSVERPDGSNFTLKIRSTKLEDSAMYFCASKGTTLFEQYFGPGTRLTVT.

The genes are TRBV2 and TRBJ2-7; perhaps TRBD2 as D (6 bases). Germline CDR1 and CDR2: SNHLY and FYNNEI. V was cut by 11 bases and J by 7 bases, with 18 bases left in between. CDR3 length: 12 residues. The CDR3 region has the DNA TGTGCCGTCGGGGCGGGGTCTCGGGAGCAGTACTTC. This gives the protein CAVGAGSREQYF.

This clone was seen only once. The V and J genes are TRBV6-4 and TRBJ2-7; a weak D match, TRBD2 (6 bases). Germline CDR1 reads MRHNA; CDR2 reads SNTAGT. V gave up 3 bases and J gave up 9 bases, with 15 bases separating them. The CDR3 consists of 13 residues. Here the CDR3 DNA reads TGTGCCAGCAGTGAGCAGGCGGGGAAGGCGCAGTACTTC. Protein product: CASSEQAGKAQYF.

The chain carries TRBV6-2 or TRBV6-3 and TRBJ1-5; possibly TRBD1 for D (6 bases). V lost 2 bases, J lost 7 bases, and 12 bases lay in between. The CDR3 runs to 14 residues. Germline CDR1 is MNHEY and CDR2 is SVGEGT. CDR3 in amino acids: CASSYVGQGQPQHF. For the CDR3, the DNA is TGTGCCAGCAGTTACGTAGGGCAGGGGCAGCCCCAGCATTTT.

This sequence joins TRBV28 and TRBJ2-7; 7 positions agree with TRBD1. CDR1 and CDR2 (germline): MDHEN, SYDVKM. After removal of 8 bases from V and 3 bases from J, the junction contained 10 bases not matched to a gene. This CDR3 has 14 residues. The CDR3 region has the DNA TGTGCCAGCTCAGGCCGGACAGGATACTACGAGCAGTACTTC. Its translation is CASSGRTGYYEQYF. Filled out from reference TRBV28 and TRBJ2-7, the complete variable domain reads DVKVTQSSRYLVKRTGEKVFLECVQDMDHENMFWYRQDPGLGLRLIYFSYDVKMKEKGDIPEGYSVSREKKERFSLILESASTNQTSMYLCASSGRTGYYEQYFGPGTRLTVT.

CDR3 DNA: TGTGCCACCAGACAGGAGCCCCTAGTACTGTTTTTT. Its translation: CATRQEPLVLFF. The V gene is TRBV6-6, the J gene TRBJ1-4; TRBD1 might be the D (6 bases). CDR1 and CDR2 from the germline V gene are MNHNY and SVGAGI (reference sequence). Trimming shortened V by 10 bases and J by 13 bases, and 19 bases separated the two germline ends. The CDR3 loop spans 12 amino acids.

This clone was seen only a few times. This chain links TRBV7-3 with TRBJ2-3, with 9 bases fitting TRBD2. The CDR3 is made up of 18 amino acids. Trimming took 0 bases from V and 4 from J; bases not matched to a gene: 11. The germline CDR1 and CDR2 sequences are SGHTA and FQGTGA. CDR3 region: CASSLTFVRREGSDTQYF. The CDR3 nucleotides are TGTGCCAGCAGCTTAACGTTTGTGCGGCGGGAGGGTTCAGATACGCAGTATTTT.

J is TRBJ2-1 and V is TRBV12-3 or TRBV12-4; possible D gene TRBD2, 5 bases. Trimming left V 4 bases short and J 12 bases short, with 13 bases between. This CDR3 is 12 amino acids long. The CDR3 DNA reads as TGTGCCAGCAGTTACCTCCCCGAGGGGCAGTTCTTC. It codes for CASSYLPEGQFF.

The chain is built from TRBV29-1 and TRBJ2-5, with 11 bases that match TRBD2. With V trimmed by 7 bases and J by 2 bases, 9 bases remained unmatched. CDR1 is SQVTM, CDR2 ANQGSEA, per germline. The CDR3 is made up of 15 amino acids. This CDR3 reads CSARGTSGAQETQYF. CDR3 sequence (DNA): TGCAGCGCCAGAGGGACTAGCGGAGCTCAAGAGACCCAGTACTTC.

The chain has TRBV3-1 (or the pseudogene TRBV3-2) and TRBJ1-1; TRBD1 is a possible D gene (5 bases). Germline assignment: CDR1 LGHDT and CDR2 YNNKEL (reference sequence). The V end was cut by 1 base, the J end by 3 bases, with 9 bases between. The CDR3 is 14 amino acids. In nucleotides, the CDR3 is TGTGCCAGCAGCCAAGCTCAGGGCGACACTGAAGCTTTCTTT. The encoded protein is CASSQAQGDTEAFF.

V usage is TRBV7-9 and J usage is TRBJ2-5, with 7 nucleotides matching TRBD1. CDR3 length: 15 residues. Looked up from germline, CDR1 is SEHNR and CDR2 is FQNEAQ (reference sequence). The V segment lost 5 bases and the J segment 1 base; nucleotides outside the gene matches: 7. The CDR3 loop reads CASSQTQGSQETQYF. In DNA form, the CDR3 reads TGTGCCAGCAGCCAGACACAGGGGTCCCAAGAGACCCAGTACTTC.

The chain employs TRBV7-2 and TRBJ2-7; no clear D gene. Trimming left V 1 base short and J 0 bases short, with 13 bases between. In germline, CDR1 is SGHTA, CDR2 FQGNSA. The CDR3 covers 16 residues. In DNA form, the CDR3 reads TGTGCCAGCAGCTTAGAACTGATAACCCCCTCCTACGAGCAGTACTTC. Translation: CASSLELITPSYEQYF.

The chain couples TRBV27 to TRBJ1-1, with D perhaps matching TRBD1 (6 bases). V lost 5 bases and J 7 bases, leaving 17 bases between the germline ends. The CDR3 extends over 14 amino acids. Looked up from germline, CDR1 is MNHEY and CDR2 is SMNVEV (reference sequence). The CDR3 DNA reads as TGTGCCAGCAGTCCGGGACATCTTACACGTGAAGCTTTCTTT. This encodes CASSPGHLTREAFF.

The genes are TRBV6-2 or TRBV6-3 and TRBJ1-1, with no clear D. Trimming took 5 bases from V and 5 from J, leaving 12 bases between them. CDR3 length equals 13 residues. The germline gives CDR1 MNHEY, CDR2 SVGEGT. The CDR3 here is CASSRPGGTEAFF. CDR3 sequence (DNA): TGTGCCAGCAGTCGGCCGGGTGGGACTGAAGCTTTCTTT.

The chain carries TRBV3-1 (or the pseudogene TRBV3-2) and TRBJ2-7, with D possibly TRBD1 on 5 matching bases. Germline V gene lookup returns CDR1 LGHDT and CDR2 YNNKEL (reference sequence). The V gene lost 5 bases and the J gene lost 0 bases, with 11 bases spanning the gap. The CDR3 consists of 14 residues. The CDR3 protein is CASSIRQSSYEQYF. CDR3 sequence (DNA): TGTGCCAGCAGCATAAGACAGAGCTCCTACGAGCAGTACTTC.

This chain uses TRBV3-1 (or the pseudogene TRBV3-2) with TRBJ2-1; weak D call: TRBD2 (6 bases). V was cut by 3 bases and J by 3 bases, with 9 bases left in between. Germline CDR1 and CDR2: LGHDT and YNNKEL (reference sequence). The CDR3 length is 14 residues. This chain's CDR3 is CASSHRGNYNEQFF. As DNA, the CDR3 is TGTGCCAGCAGCCATCGCGGGAACTACAATGAGCAGTTCTTC.

V usage is TRBV7-3 and J usage is TRBJ2-1; possible D gene TRBD2, 6 bases. V lost 4 bases and J lost 4, with 14 bases in between. CDR3 length: 15 amino acids. In germline, CDR1 is SGHTA, CDR2 FQGTGA. The CDR3 DNA reads as TGTGCCAGCAGCTGGAGAGGCGGGGTATACAATGAGCAGTTCTTC. It specifies CASSWRGGVYNEQFF.

The chain carries TRBV6-1 and TRBJ1-5; weak D call: TRBD1 (6 bases). The CDR3 extends over 16 amino acids. Germline-derived CDR1 and CDR2 are MNHNS and SASEGT. V lost 4 bases, J lost 4 bases, and 17 bases lay in between. In DNA, the CDR3 is TGTGCCAGCAGTGTTCTACAGGGAATACCAAATCAGCCCCAGCATTTT. Its translation is CASSVLQGIPNQPQHF.

The chain combines TRBV3-1 (or the pseudogene TRBV3-2) with TRBJ1-6, with a tentative D call TRBD1 (6 bases). CDR3 length: 17 amino acids. V lost 0 bases, J lost 7 bases, and 16 bases lay in between. Germline V gene data show CDR1 as LGHDT and CDR2 as YNNKEL (reference sequence). DNA for the CDR3: TGTGCCAGCAGCCAAGACCACAGGGTAGGCTCGAATTCACCCCTCCACTTT. This gives the protein CASSQDHRVGSNSPLHF.

The chain uses TRBV7-2 and TRBJ2-3, with 13 bases matching TRBD2. Per the germline V gene, CDR1 is SGHTA and CDR2 is FQGNSA. The J segment lost 3 bases and the V segment lost 5 bases, leaving 8 bases of the junction unmatched. The CDR3 contains 17 residues. The CDR3 loop reads CASSSRGLAGATDTQYF. As DNA, the CDR3 is TGTGCCAGCAGCAGTCGAGGACTAGCGGGAGCAACAGATACGCAGTATTTT.

CDR3 in DNA: TGTGCCAGCAGCCGTCCGCAGGGGGACTATGGCTACACCTTC. Amino acid sequence: CASSRPQGDYGYTF. The chain links TRBV11-2 to TRBJ1-2; 7 bases are shared with TRBD1. V gave up 5 bases and J gave up 3 bases; unmatched junction bases: 6. Looked up from germline, CDR1 is SGHAT and CDR2 is FQNNGV. This CDR3 is 14 amino acids long.